Listed below are T cell receptor beta chains from one sample, sequenced in a study of shared clonotypes between healthy human individuals. Using immunoSEQ multiplex PCR, the repertoire was profiled, and TCRdb retains in-frame clones only, with some absent. The sample includes about 2.3 million clones, approximately 93% of them seen just once. Sample: naive CD4+ T cells from PBMCs. These receptors were collected from a man younger than 30 in good health. Some clones in this sample may be carry-over from other donors' samples. Both conserved end residues are part of each CDR3. Fields, in order: V gene, CDR3 protein.

V: TRBV6-1; CDR3: CASHGLAVFSGELFF
V: TRBV6-1; CDR3: CASRGQGRLEQYF
V: TRBV14; CDR3: CASSQGGGYGYTF
V: TRBV28; CDR3: CASRPGGPSGNTIYF
V: TRBV5-1; CDR3: CASSRTGTDQPQHF
V: TRBV18; CDR3: CASSPLGNTGELFF
V: TRBV6-1; CDR3: CASIDSGRGHEQFF
V: TRBV6-5; CDR3: CASRRAGAADTQYF
V: TRBV4-1; CDR3: CASSQDKAGYTF
V: TRBV19; CDR3: CASRPGQGGWEQYF
V: TRBV30; CDR3: CAWSTYRSRNTEAFF
V: TRBV2; CDR3: CASRGMGRNEQFF
V: TRBV6-6; CDR3: CASSPTKGPGDTEAFF
V: TRBV28; CDR3: CASSLTGPNYGYTF
V: TRBV19; CDR3: CASSSERRPSYEQYF
V: TRBV15; CDR3: CATSRDLTSGATGELFF
V: TRBV2; CDR3: CASSDLQGVDGYTF
V: TRBV27; CDR3: CAQRQNTEAFF
V: TRBV4-2; CDR3: CASSQDVSGIIAGANVLTF
V: TRBV1; CDR3: CTSSQDGDRGRPEQYF
V: TRBV27; CDR3: CASSSPTTGNGYTF
V: TRBV9; CDR3: CASSARYGYTF
V: TRBV9; CDR3: CASSVGTGSLGSGANVLTF
V: TRBV11-2; CDR3: CASSPQLGTKRPAEAFF
V: TRBV4-3; CDR3: CASSQVPPGQGHEQFF
V: TRBV10-3; CDR3: CAISSPDLMGETQYF
V: TRBV10-3; CDR3: CAISEGAGTEAFF
V: TRBV6-1; CDR3: CASSEGLSWTLGQYF
V: TRBV2; CDR3: CASSEALREQPQHF
V: TRBV5-4; CDR3: CASSLEGRSTDTQYF
V: TRBV5-1; CDR3: CASSMTSSSYEQYF
V: TRBV27; CDR3: CASSLRAGGPGDTQYF
V: TRBV5-1; CDR3: CASSGRLAGGSADTQYF
V: TRBV9; CDR3: CASSVVGGNTEAFF
V: TRBV5-6; CDR3: CASSIPYAAGTEAFF
V: TRBV28; CDR3: CASSLSGAGAYEQYF
V: TRBV15; CDR3: CATSRVMGGSQPQHF
V: TRBV18; CDR3: CASSLGLRPAEAFF
V: TRBV29-1; CDR3: CSVAESQETQYF
V: TRBV30; CDR3: CAWSVGRQGRPQHF
V: TRBV15; CDR3: CATSRGGTSGIRITDTQYF
V: TRBV28; CDR3: CASSPRVGHGYTF
V: TRBV11-3; CDR3: CASSPGVQYEQYF
V: TRBV13; CDR3: CASSLVPGGTSSTDTQYF
V: TRBV7-3; CDR3: CASSRGRDDTGELFF
V: TRBV18; CDR3: CASSPGRNFYEQYF
V: TRBV7-9; CDR3: CASSLAAISYEQYF